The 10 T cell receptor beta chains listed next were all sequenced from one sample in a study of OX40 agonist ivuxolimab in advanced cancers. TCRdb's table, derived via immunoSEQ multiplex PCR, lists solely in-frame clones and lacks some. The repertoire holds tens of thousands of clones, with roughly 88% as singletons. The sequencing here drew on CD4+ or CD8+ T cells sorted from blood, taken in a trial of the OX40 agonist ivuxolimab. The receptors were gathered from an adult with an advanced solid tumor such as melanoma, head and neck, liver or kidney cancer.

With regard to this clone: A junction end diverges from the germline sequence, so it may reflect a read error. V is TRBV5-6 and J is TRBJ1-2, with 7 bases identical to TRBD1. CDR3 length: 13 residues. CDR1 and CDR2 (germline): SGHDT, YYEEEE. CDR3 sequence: CANSSGQLYGYTF. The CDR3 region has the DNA TGTGCCAACAGCTCGGGACAGCTTTATGGCTACACCTTC.

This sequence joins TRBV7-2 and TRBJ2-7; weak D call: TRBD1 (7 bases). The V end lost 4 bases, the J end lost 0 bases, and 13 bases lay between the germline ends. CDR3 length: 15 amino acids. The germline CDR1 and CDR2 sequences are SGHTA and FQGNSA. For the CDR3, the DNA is TGTGCCAGCAGCTCGGACAGGACTATCTCCTACGAGCAGTACTTC. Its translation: CASSSDRTISYEQYF.

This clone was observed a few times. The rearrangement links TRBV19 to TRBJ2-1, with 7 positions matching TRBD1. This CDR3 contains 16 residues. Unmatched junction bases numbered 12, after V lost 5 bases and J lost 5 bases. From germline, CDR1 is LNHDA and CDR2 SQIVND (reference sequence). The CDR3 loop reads CASSSHRQGVDNEQFF. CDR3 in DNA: TGTGCCAGTAGTTCCCACCGACAGGGAGTTGACAATGAGCAGTTCTTC. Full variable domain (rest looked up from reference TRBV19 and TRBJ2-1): DGGITQSPKYLFRKEGQNVTLSCEQNLNHDAMYWYRQDPGQGLRLIYYSQIVNDFQKGDIAEGYSVSREKKESFPLTVTSAQKNPTAFYLCASSSHRQGVDNEQFFGPGTRLTVL.

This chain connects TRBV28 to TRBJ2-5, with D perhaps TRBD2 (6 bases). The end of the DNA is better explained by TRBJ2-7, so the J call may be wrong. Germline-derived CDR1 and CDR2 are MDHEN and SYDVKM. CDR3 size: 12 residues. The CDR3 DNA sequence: TGTGCCAGCAACCTCATCGGGGGCGAGCAGTACTTC. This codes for CASNLIGGEQYF.

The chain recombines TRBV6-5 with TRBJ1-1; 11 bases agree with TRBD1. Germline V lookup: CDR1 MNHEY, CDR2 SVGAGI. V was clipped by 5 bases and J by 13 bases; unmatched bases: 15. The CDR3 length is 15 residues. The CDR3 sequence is CASSPSPGQGGKGFF. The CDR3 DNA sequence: TGTGCCAGCAGTCCCTCCCCGGGACAGGGGGGGAAGGGTTTCTTT.

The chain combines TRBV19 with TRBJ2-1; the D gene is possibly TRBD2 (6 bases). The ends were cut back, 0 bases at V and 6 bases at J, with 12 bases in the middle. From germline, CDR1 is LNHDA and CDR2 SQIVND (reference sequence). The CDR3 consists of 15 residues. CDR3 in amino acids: CASSIDLGSPNEQFF. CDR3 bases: TGTGCCAGTAGTATAGATCTCGGGAGTCCCAATGAGCAGTTCTTC.

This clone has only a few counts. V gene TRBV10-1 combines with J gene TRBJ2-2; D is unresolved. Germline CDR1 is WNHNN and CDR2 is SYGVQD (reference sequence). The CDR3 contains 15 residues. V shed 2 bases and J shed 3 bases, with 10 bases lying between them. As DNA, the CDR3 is TGCGCCAGCAGTGAGGGCTTCTTCCACACCGGGGAGCTGTTTTTT. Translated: CASSEGFFHTGELFF.

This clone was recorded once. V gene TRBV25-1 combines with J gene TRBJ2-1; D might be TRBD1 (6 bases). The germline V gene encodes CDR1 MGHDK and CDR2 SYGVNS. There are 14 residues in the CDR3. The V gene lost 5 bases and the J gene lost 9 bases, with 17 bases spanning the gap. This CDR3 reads CASSRAGDRGEQFF. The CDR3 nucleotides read TGTGCCAGCAGTCGGGCAGGGGATCGGGGTGAGCAGTTCTTC.

The CDR3 DNA reads TGTGCCAGCAGCAAAGTTTTTAGACAGACTGCAACTAATGAAAAACTGTTTTTT. This encodes CASSKVFRQTATNEKLFF. The chain uses TRBV21-1 and TRBJ1-4; the table's D call, TRBD1, has no DNA check behind it. TRBV21-1 is annotated as a pseudogene. The CDR3 length is 18 residues.

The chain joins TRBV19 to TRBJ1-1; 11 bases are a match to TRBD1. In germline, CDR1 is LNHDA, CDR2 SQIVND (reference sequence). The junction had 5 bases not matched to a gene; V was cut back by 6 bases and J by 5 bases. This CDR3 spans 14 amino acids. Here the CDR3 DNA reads TGTGCCAGTAGCTGGACAGGGGGCAGAACTGAAGCTTTCTTT. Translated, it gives CASSWTGGRTEAFF.